This T cell receptor beta chain appears in the sequencing data of a study of T-cell reconstitution after alpha-beta-depleted transplantation in children. The CDR3 length is 16 residues. Looked up from germline, CDR1 is KGHDR and CDR2 is SFDVKD. V was shortened by 1 base and J by 5 bases, with 14 bases between the two germline ends. Library preparation (for TCRbeta) was performed with unique molecular identifiers. TCRdb redid the calling of the PCR reads with MiXCR, one entry per CDR3 protein. The table has about 370,000 distinct CDR3 sequences, roughly 22% seen once. This clonotype was picked up many times.

The specimen was PBMCs from the stem cell graft donor, collected from the stem cell graft. This chain joins TRBV24-1 and TRBJ2-1; D call uncertain. This TCR derives from a human donor who donated a stem cell graft to a child with acute myeloid leukemia. CDR3: CATSDLASDENNEQFF. The CDR3 DNA reads as TGTGCCACCAGTGATTTAGCTAGTGACGAAAACAATGAGCAGTTCTTC.